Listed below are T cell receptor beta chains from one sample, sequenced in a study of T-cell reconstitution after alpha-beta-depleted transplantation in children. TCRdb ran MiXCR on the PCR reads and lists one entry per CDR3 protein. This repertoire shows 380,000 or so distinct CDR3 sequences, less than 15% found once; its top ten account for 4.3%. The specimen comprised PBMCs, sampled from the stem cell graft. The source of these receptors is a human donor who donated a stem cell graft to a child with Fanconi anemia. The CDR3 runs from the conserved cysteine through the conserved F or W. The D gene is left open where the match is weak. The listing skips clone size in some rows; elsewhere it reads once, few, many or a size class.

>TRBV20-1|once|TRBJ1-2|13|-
TGCAGTGCTCCTCTCAGGGGAGTGGGGGGCTACACCTTC
CSAPLRGVGGYTF
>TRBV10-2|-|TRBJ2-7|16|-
TGCGCCAGCAACCCCTTGGACAGCCACTCTCCCTACGAGCAGTACTTC
CASNPLDSHSPYEQYF
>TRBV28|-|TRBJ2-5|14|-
TGTGCCAGCAGTTTGGGGCTACGAGGGCGCCCCCAGTACTTC
CASSLGLRGRPQYF
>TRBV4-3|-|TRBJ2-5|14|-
TGCGCCAGCAGCCAAGAAATGAAGCGGGAGACCCAGTACTTC
CASSQEMKRETQYF
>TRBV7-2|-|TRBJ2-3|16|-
TGTGCCAGCAGCCTAGCCAGGGGACGGGGCACAGATACGCAGTATTTT
CASSLARGRGTDTQYF
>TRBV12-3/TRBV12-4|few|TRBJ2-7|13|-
TGTGCCAGCAGGATCGCACAGGGCTACGAGCAGTACTTC
CASRIAQGYEQYF
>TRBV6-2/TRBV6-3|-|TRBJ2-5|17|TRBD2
TGTGCCAGCAGAAATTCTAGGGGACTAGCGGCACAAGAGACCCAGTACTTC
CASRNSRGLAAQETQYF
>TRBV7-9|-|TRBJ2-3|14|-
TGTGCCAGCAGCCCCATCGCCCTCACAGATACGCAGTATTTT
CASSPIALTDTQYF
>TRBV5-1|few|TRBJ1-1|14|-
TGCGCCAGCAGCATGACAGCTTCTCTCACTGAAGCTTTCTTT
CASSMTASLTEAFF
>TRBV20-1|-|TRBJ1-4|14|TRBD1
TGCAGTGCAGGGACAGGGGGCGCTTTAGAAAAACTGTTTTTT
CSAGTGGALEKLFF
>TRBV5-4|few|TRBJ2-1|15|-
TGTGCCAGCAGCTTACCGCGGGGCCTCTACAATGAGCAGTTCTTC
CASSLPRGLYNEQFF
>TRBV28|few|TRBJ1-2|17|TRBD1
TGTGCCAGCAGTCTAAGACAGGGAGAGGAGATAATATATGGCTACACCTTC
CASSLRQGEEIIYGYTF
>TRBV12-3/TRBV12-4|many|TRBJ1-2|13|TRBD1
TGTGCCAGCAGTTACAGGGGACCCTATGGCTACACCTTC
CASSYRGPYGYTF
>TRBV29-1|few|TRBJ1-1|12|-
TGCAGCGTTTGGGGGGGGAACACTGAAGCTTTCTTT
CSVWGGNTEAFF
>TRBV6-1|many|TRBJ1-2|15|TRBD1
TGTGCCAGCAGTCGGACAGGATCAAATAACTATGGCTACACCTTC
CASSRTGSNNYGYTF
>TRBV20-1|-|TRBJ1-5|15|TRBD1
TGCAGTGCTAGGGCCTCAGGGGGGCGGAATCAGCCCCAGCATTTT
CSARASGGRNQPQHF
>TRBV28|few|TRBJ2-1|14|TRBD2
TGTGCCAGCAGTTTGGCGGGGGGGGAAAATGAGCAGTTCTTC
CASSLAGGENEQFF
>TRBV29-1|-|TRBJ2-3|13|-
TGCAGCGTTGATGTGGGCCGTTTAGATACGCAGTATTTT
CSVDVGRLDTQYF
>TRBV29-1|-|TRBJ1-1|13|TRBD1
TGCAGTGGATCGGACAGGAGGTCCACTGAAGCTTTCTTT
CSGSDRRSTEAFF
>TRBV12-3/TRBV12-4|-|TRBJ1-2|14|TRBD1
TGTGCCAGCCGGGACAGGGGGTTACTGGGTGGCTACACCTTC
CASRDRGLLGGYTF
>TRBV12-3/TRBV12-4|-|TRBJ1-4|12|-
TGTGCCAGCAGCCCTGTCGAAGAAAAACTGTTTTTT
CASSPVEEKLFF
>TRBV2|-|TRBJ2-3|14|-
TGTGCCAGCGCCACAGGGAAAATCCCAGATACGCAGTATTTT
CASATGKIPDTQYF
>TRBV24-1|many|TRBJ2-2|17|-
TGTGCCACCGGGGGTAGTCACTACAGGGCGGACACCGGGGAGCTGTTTTTT
CATGGSHYRADTGELFF
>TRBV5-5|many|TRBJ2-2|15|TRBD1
TGTGCCAGCAGTCCGACAGGGGCCTCCACCGGGGAGCTGTTTTTT
CASSPTGASTGELFF
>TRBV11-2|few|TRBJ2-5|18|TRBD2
TGTGCCAGCAGCGAAGGACTAGCGGGGGCGAGTATTCTGGAGACCCAGTACTTC
CASSEGLAGASILETQYF
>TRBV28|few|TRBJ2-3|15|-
TGTGCCAGCAGTTTACCGGTGTGGGGCACAGATACGCAGTATTTT
CASSLPVWGTDTQYF
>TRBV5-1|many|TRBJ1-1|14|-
TGCGCCAGCAGCTTCCCAGGAGGGGACACTGAAGCTTTCTTT
CASSFPGGDTEAFF
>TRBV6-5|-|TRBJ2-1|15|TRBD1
TGTGCCAGCAGTTCACAGGGGGAAGCCTACAATGAGCAGTTCTTC
CASSSQGEAYNEQFF
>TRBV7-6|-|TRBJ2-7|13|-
TGTGCCAGCACCGGAAGGGGGGGCAACGAGCAGTACTTC
CASTGRGGNEQYF
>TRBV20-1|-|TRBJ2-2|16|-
TGCAGTGCTTTTGCCACAGGAGATCTGAACACCGGGGAGCTGTTTTTT
CSAFATGDLNTGELFF
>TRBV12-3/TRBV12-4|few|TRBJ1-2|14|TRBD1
TGTGCCAGCAGTACAAGGACAGGGGGCTTTGGCTACACCTTC
CASSTRTGGFGYTF
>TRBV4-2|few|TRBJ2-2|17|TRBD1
TGTGCCAGCAGCCAAGTGGGCGGACAGGCCCTCACCGGGGAGCTGTTTTTT
CASSQVGGQALTGELFF
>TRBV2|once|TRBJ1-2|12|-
TGTGCCAGCAGCGTCACTAACTATGGCTACACCTTC
CASSVTNYGYTF
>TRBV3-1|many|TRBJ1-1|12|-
TGTGCCAGCAGCCAAGTACCCGCTGAAGCTTTCTTT
CASSQVPAEAFF
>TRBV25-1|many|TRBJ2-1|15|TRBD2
TGTGCCAGCAGTGAAGTTGGCGGGGGGGGCAATGAGCAGTTCTTC
CASSEVGGGGNEQFF
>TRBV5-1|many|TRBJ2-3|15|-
TGCGCCAGCAGCTTGGAAGGGGGGTTCACAGATACGCAGTATTTT
CASSLEGGFTDTQYF
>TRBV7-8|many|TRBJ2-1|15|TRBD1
TGTGCCAGCAGCCCTAGGACAGGGGACTACAATGAGCAGTTCTTC
CASSPRTGDYNEQFF
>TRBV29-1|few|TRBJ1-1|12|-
TGCAGCGTCCCCCGGGAGAACACTGAAGCTTTCTTT
CSVPRENTEAFF
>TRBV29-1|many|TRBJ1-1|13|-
TGCAGCGTTGACCGGCCGCTGAACACTGAAGCTTTCTTT
CSVDRPLNTEAFF
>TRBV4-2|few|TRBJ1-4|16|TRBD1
TGTGCCAGCAGCCAAAGGACAGGGGGGTATGAAGAAAAACTGTTTTTT
CASSQRTGGYEEKLFF
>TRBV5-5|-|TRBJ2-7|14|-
TGTGCCAGCAGCTTGGCGTCGGCCTCCTACGAGCAGTACTTC
CASSLASASYEQYF
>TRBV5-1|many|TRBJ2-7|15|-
TGCGCCAGCAGCTTGTCGGGTCCCCCATCCTACGAGCAGTACTTC
CASSLSGPPSYEQYF
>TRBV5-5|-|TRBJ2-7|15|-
TGTGCCAGCAGCTTGACCGGGACCGTCCCCTACGAGCAGTACTTC
CASSLTGTVPYEQYF
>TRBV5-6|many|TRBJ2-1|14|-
TGTGCCAGCAGCCAGTCGGGAGCCTACAATGAGCAGTTCTTC
CASSQSGAYNEQFF
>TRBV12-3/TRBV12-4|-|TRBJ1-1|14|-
TGTGCCAGCAGATTCCTACAGGGTGGCACTGAAGCTTTCTTT
CASRFLQGGTEAFF
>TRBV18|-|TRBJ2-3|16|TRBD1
TGTGCCAGCTCACCAACCGGGACAGAGAGCACAGATACGCAGTATTTT
CASSPTGTESTDTQYF
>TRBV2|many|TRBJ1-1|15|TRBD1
TGTGCCAGCAGTGCTTGGACAGGGGAGGGCACTGAAGCTTTCTTT
CASSAWTGEGTEAFF
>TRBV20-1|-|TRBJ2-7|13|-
TGCAGTGCTAGAGATTTGGCGGCCTACGAGCAGTACTTC
CSARDLAAYEQYF
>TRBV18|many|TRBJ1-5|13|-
TGTGCCAGCTCACAGGACACCAATCAGCCCCAGCATTTT
CASSQDTNQPQHF
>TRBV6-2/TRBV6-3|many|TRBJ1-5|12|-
TGTGCCAGCAGTTACTCGGATCAGCCCCAGCATTTT
CASSYSDQPQHF
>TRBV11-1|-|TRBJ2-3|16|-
TGTGCCAGCAGCTCCTCCCAGACTGGCAGCACAGATACGCAGTATTTT
CASSSSQTGSTDTQYF
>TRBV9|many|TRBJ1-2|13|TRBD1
TGTGCCAGCAGCGCGACAGGGAATTATGGCTACACCTTC
CASSATGNYGYTF
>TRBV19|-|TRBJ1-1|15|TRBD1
TGTGCCAGTAGTCGGGGGACAGGGGGGAACACTGAAGCTTTCTTT
CASSRGTGGNTEAFF
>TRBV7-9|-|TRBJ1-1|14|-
TGTACCAGCAGCTTACGTGACGGGGACACTGAAGCTTTCTTT
CTSSLRDGDTEAFF